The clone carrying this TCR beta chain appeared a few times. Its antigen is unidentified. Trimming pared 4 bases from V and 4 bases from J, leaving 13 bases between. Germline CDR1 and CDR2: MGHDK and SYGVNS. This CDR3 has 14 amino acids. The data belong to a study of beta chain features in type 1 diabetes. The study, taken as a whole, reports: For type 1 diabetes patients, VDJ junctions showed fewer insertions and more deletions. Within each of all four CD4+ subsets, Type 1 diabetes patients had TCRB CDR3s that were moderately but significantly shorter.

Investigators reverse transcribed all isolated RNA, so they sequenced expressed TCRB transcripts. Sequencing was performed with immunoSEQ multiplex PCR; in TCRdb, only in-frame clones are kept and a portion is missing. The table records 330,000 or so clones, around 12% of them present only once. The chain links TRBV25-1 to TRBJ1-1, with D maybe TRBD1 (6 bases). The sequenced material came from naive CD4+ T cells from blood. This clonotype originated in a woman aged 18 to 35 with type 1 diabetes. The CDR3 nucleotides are TGTGCCAGCAGTGCCCTGACAGGTCCCACTGAAGCTTTCTTT. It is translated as CASSALTGPTEAFF. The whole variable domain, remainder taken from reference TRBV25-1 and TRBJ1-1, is EADIYQTPRYLVIGTGKKITLECSQTMGHDKMYWYQQDPGMELHLIHYSYGVNSTEKGDLSSESTVSRIRTEHFPLTLESARPSHTSQYLCASSALTGPTEAFFGQGTRLTVV.